The clone carrying this T cell receptor beta chain came up once. Its antigen is undetermined. Data came from immunoSEQ multiplex PCR; TCRdb stores just in-frame clones and leaves some out. The sample consists of 110,000 or so clones, approximately 94% of them appearing once. Surgery cases with the highest brain T cell transcript signatures were chosen for sequencing. At least one anti-epileptic drug was given before surgery. These data are taken from a study of brain T cells in children with intractable seizures. Study results and caveats: Viral specificity was inferred only from CDR3 similarity; HCMV serostatus was unknown.

The V gene's germline CDR1 is KGHSH and CDR2 LQKENI. The CDR3 runs to 18 residues. V lost 3 bases to trimming and J lost 2 bases; unmatched junction nucleotides: 12. The receptor's source is a boy in the first two years of life with hemimegalencephaly and intractable seizures. The sample here was peripheral blood, taken at surgery. The chain uses TRBV18 and TRBJ2-7; 11 positions match TRBD2. The CDR3: CASSPLAGGPSTTYEQYF. CDR3 sequence (DNA): TGTGCCAGCTCACCGCTAGCGGGAGGACCTTCAACTACCTACGAGCAGTACTTC. Filled out from reference TRBV18 and TRBJ2-7, the complete variable domain reads NAGVMQNPRHLVRRRGQEARLRCSPMKGHSHVYWYRQLPEEGLKFMVYLQKENIIDESGMPKERFSAEFPKEGPSILRIQQVVRGDSAAYFCASSPLAGGPSTTYEQYFGPGTRLTVT.